This T cell receptor beta chain was found in a study of blood T cell repertoires in COVID-19. On the study more broadly: T cells, B-cell-depleted T cells, or PBMCs provided the cDNA or gDNA that served as material.

This clone was recorded only once. This CDR3 contains 14 residues. Germline V lookup: CDR1 SNHLY, CDR2 FYNNEI. V was trimmed by 4 bases and J by 7 bases, leaving 14 bases between them. Profiling relied on immunoSEQ multiplex PCR, and the TCRdb table lists in-frame clones only, not all of them. This sample carries over 250,000 clones, 85% of them seen once, and the ten largest clones take roughly 13%. The chain recombines TRBV2 with TRBJ1-5; a possible D gene is TRBD1 (5 bases). The source material was peripheral blood. The TCR originated in a human donor in a cohort sampled during active COVID-19. The CDR3 sequence: CASSVSGVRQPQHF. CDR3 coding DNA: TGTGCCAGCAGTGTTTCGGGGGTACGCCAGCCCCAGCATTTT. Variable domain in full (rest from reference TRBV2 and TRBJ1-5): EPEVTQTPSHQVTQMGQEVILRCVPISNHLYFYWYRQILGQKVEFLVSFYNNEISEKSEIFDDQFSVERPDGSNFTLKIRSTKLEDSAMYFCASSVSGVRQPQHFGDGTRLSIL.